This T cell receptor beta chain was identified during a study of OX40 agonist ivuxolimab in advanced cancers. From germline, CDR1 is SGDLS and CDR2 YYNGEE. The CDR3 runs to 16 residues. The V end was cut by 4 bases, the J end by 5 bases, with 18 bases between. The repertoire was sequenced with immunoSEQ multiplex PCR; TCRdb's copy has only in-frame clones and lacks some. The sample contains approximately 94,000 clones, approximately 81% of which appear only once. This rearrangement joins TRBV9 to TRBJ2-2; tentatively, D is TRBD1 (5 bases). The TCR was taken from an adult with an advanced solid tumor such as melanoma, head and neck, liver or kidney cancer. The sequencing here drew on CD4+ or CD8+ T cells sorted from blood, taken in a trial of the OX40 agonist ivuxolimab. For the CDR3, the DNA is TGTGCCAGCAGCCCCCGAGGTCCCCAGGGAACCGGGGAGCTGTTTTTT. Its protein is CASSPRGPQGTGELFF.